Included here is one TCR beta chain sequence, with context. This sample stems from a study of blood T cell repertoires in COVID-19. The wider study: Some COVID-19 samples were acute and others convalescent; all came from the United States, Italy and Spain. PBMCs, B-cell-depleted T cells, or T cells were the source of the cDNA or gDNA that made up the material.

The authors' processing: Quantification of nucleated cells was approximated via reference gene primer amplification. Sequencing used immunoSEQ multiplex PCR; TCRdb keeps in-frame clones, though not all of them. V and J calls and clone size are copied from that table; D and trimming were computed from the DNA. Among about 160,000 clones listed, approximately 85% were seen once. Trimming took 0 bases from V and 0 from J, leaving 5 bases between them. Germline V gives CDR1 SGDLS, CDR2 YYNGEE. The CDR3 sequence is 14 residues long. This chain links TRBV9 with TRBJ2-3; D remains unclear. The sequenced material came from peripheral blood. The clonotype was recovered from a man aged 40-49 years with acute or convalescent COVID-19. The CDR3 sequence: CASSVAQSTDTQYF. CDR3 nucleotides: TGTGCCAGCAGCGTAGCACAGAGCACAGATACGCAGTATTTT.